This is a list of T cell receptor beta chains from one sample in a study of Graves' ophthalmopathy and Graves' hyperthyroidism. From the multiplex PCR reads, TCRdb called clonotypes with MiXCR, one entry per CDR3 protein. The repertoire holds a few hundred thousand distinct CDR3 sequences, around 16% seen once, with around 1.5% in the top ten. The sample taken for sequencing was peripheral blood. The receptors were gathered from a woman aged 18-29 years with Graves' ophthalmopathy. CDR3s include the opening cysteine and the closing phenylalanine or tryptophan. A D gene is named only where the DNA matches it firmly. Where a row states a size, it is once, few, many or the class of an expanded clone; other rows omit it.

j_call: TRBJ2-7; d_call: -; clone_size: many; v_call: TRBV12-3/TRBV12-4; cdr3_nt: TGTGCCAGCAGTTTAGCCTCTAGCGCCCAAGTATACTACGAGCAGTACTTC; cdr3_aa: CASSLASSAQVYYEQYF
j_call: TRBJ2-7; d_call: -; clone_size: few; v_call: TRBV6-1; cdr3_nt: TGTGCCAGCAGCCGGGGACCGTTCTCCTACGAGCAGTACTTC; cdr3_aa: CASSRGPFSYEQYF
j_call: TRBJ2-7; d_call: -; clone_size: many; v_call: TRBV28; cdr3_nt: TGTGCCAGCAGTTTTATAGGGTACGAGCAGTACTTC; cdr3_aa: CASSFIGYEQYF
j_call: TRBJ2-7; d_call: -; clone_size: many; v_call: TRBV12-3/TRBV12-4; cdr3_nt: TGTGCCAGCAGTTCCCTCGAGGCCGGCGAGCAGTACTTC; cdr3_aa: CASSSLEAGEQYF
j_call: TRBJ1-1; d_call: TRBD1; clone_size: many; v_call: TRBV6-1; cdr3_nt: TGTGCCAGCAGACCCGGGACAGACACTGAAGCTTTCTTT; cdr3_aa: CASRPGTDTEAFF
j_call: TRBJ1-2; d_call: TRBD1; clone_size: many; v_call: TRBV9; cdr3_nt: TGTGCCAGCAGCGATGGAGACAGGGCGGAAGGCTACACCTTC; cdr3_aa: CASSDGDRAEGYTF
j_call: TRBJ2-5; d_call: -; clone_size: many; v_call: TRBV20-1; cdr3_nt: TGCAGTGCAACCGGCGCCTTGAGGGAGACCCAGTACTTC; cdr3_aa: CSATGALRETQYF
j_call: TRBJ1-3; d_call: -; clone_size: many; v_call: TRBV19; cdr3_nt: TGTGCCACCCGCAGGGCCCGGGGGACCGCTGGAAACACCATATATTTT; cdr3_aa: CATRRARGTAGNTIYF
j_call: TRBJ2-7; d_call: -; clone_size: once; v_call: TRBV28; cdr3_nt: TGTGCCAGCAGTCCCTCTTTCTCGGGAGACGACGAGCAGTACTTC; cdr3_aa: CASSPSFSGDDEQYF
j_call: TRBJ1-6; d_call: -; clone_size: many; v_call: TRBV5-1; cdr3_nt: TGCGCCAGCAGCACCTACAGGGACGGTTTCCTCCACTTT; cdr3_aa: CASSTYRDGFLHF
j_call: TRBJ2-7; d_call: -; clone_size: many; v_call: TRBV7-8; cdr3_nt: TGTGCCAGCAGTTCCCCAGGGGGGTTGACCTACGAGCAGTACTTC; cdr3_aa: CASSSPGGLTYEQYF
j_call: TRBJ1-1; d_call: -; clone_size: many; v_call: TRBV6-1; cdr3_nt: TGTGCCAGCAGTACAACACTGAACACTGAAGCTTTCTTT; cdr3_aa: CASSTTLNTEAFF
j_call: TRBJ1-2; d_call: -; clone_size: many; v_call: TRBV27; cdr3_nt: TGTGCCAGCAGTCCCGAGGGTTCGGGTGAGACAGAACTCTATGGCTACACCTTC; cdr3_aa: CASSPEGSGETELYGYTF
j_call: TRBJ1-1; d_call: TRBD1; clone_size: many; v_call: TRBV6-5; cdr3_nt: TGTGCCAGCACCCGGACAGGGGAGAACACTGAAGCTTTCTTT; cdr3_aa: CASTRTGENTEAFF
j_call: TRBJ2-7; d_call: TRBD1; clone_size: -; v_call: TRBV12-3/TRBV12-4; cdr3_nt: TGTGCCAGCAGTTTAAGCGGACAGGGCCCGGGCGAGCAGTACTTC; cdr3_aa: CASSLSGQGPGEQYF
j_call: TRBJ2-5; d_call: TRBD2; clone_size: -; v_call: TRBV6-4; cdr3_nt: TGTGCCAGCAGTCACGGGGGACTAGCGGGAGGTATCCAAGAGACCCAGTACTTC; cdr3_aa: CASSHGGLAGGIQETQYF
j_call: TRBJ1-1; d_call: -; clone_size: many; v_call: TRBV27; cdr3_nt: TGTGCCAGTCCCACACCACAGGGAATCACTGAAGCTTTCTTT; cdr3_aa: CASPTPQGITEAFF
j_call: TRBJ2-7; d_call: -; clone_size: many; v_call: TRBV2; cdr3_nt: TGTGCCAGCAGTGAAAGCGACAGCTACGAGCAGTACTTC; cdr3_aa: CASSESDSYEQYF
j_call: TRBJ1-2; d_call: -; clone_size: -; v_call: TRBV29-1; cdr3_nt: TGCAGCGTTGAAGGGACGGCCTATGGCTACACCTTC; cdr3_aa: CSVEGTAYGYTF
j_call: TRBJ2-7; d_call: TRBD2; clone_size: -; v_call: TRBV6-1; cdr3_nt: TGTGCCAGCAGTGAAAAAGGGCTAGCGGGCTACGAGCAGTACTTC; cdr3_aa: CASSEKGLAGYEQYF
j_call: TRBJ1-5; d_call: TRBD1; clone_size: -; v_call: TRBV12-3/TRBV12-4; cdr3_nt: TGTGCCAGCAGTTTAAACAGGGGTAATAGCAATCAGCCCCAGCATTTT; cdr3_aa: CASSLNRGNSNQPQHF
j_call: TRBJ2-7; d_call: TRBD1; clone_size: many; v_call: TRBV6-2/TRBV6-3; cdr3_nt: TGTGCCAGCAGTTACCTCTACGGGACAGGGAATTACGAGCAGTACTTC; cdr3_aa: CASSYLYGTGNYEQYF
j_call: TRBJ1-6; d_call: -; clone_size: many; v_call: TRBV27; cdr3_nt: TGTGCCAGCAGTTTTAGTGGCCCGGGACGGAATAATTCACCCCTCCACTTT; cdr3_aa: CASSFSGPGRNNSPLHF
j_call: TRBJ1-2; d_call: -; clone_size: many; v_call: TRBV15; cdr3_nt: TGTGCCACCAGCTCCGAGACGGGTAATGGCTACACCTTC; cdr3_aa: CATSSETGNGYTF
j_call: TRBJ2-2; d_call: TRBD2; clone_size: many; v_call: TRBV2; cdr3_nt: TGTGCCAGCAGTGATAGACTCTCGGGGGGCGGGGAGCTGTTTTTT; cdr3_aa: CASSDRLSGGGELFF
j_call: TRBJ2-1; d_call: TRBD1; clone_size: many; v_call: TRBV24-1; cdr3_nt: TGTGCCACCAGTGACCCCAGCGACAGGGGATACAATGAGCAGTTCTTC; cdr3_aa: CATSDPSDRGYNEQFF
j_call: TRBJ1-2; d_call: TRBD1; clone_size: -; v_call: TRBV28; cdr3_nt: TGTGCCAGCAGCACGGACAGGGAGGGCTATGGCTACACCTTC; cdr3_aa: CASSTDREGYGYTF
j_call: TRBJ1-2; d_call: -; clone_size: many; v_call: TRBV12-3/TRBV12-4; cdr3_nt: TGTGCCAGCGGCAGAGGGACTAACTATGGCTACACCTTC; cdr3_aa: CASGRGTNYGYTF
j_call: TRBJ1-2; d_call: -; clone_size: -; v_call: TRBV12-3/TRBV12-4; cdr3_nt: TGTGCCAGCAGTCGGAGCGGCAGGGACGGCTACACCTTC; cdr3_aa: CASSRSGRDGYTF
j_call: TRBJ1-1; d_call: TRBD1; clone_size: many; v_call: TRBV18; cdr3_nt: TGTGCCAGCTCACAACCGACAGGGAGAGCTTTCTTT; cdr3_aa: CASSQPTGRAFF
j_call: TRBJ1-2; d_call: -; clone_size: many; v_call: TRBV20-1; cdr3_nt: TGCAGTGCTAGAGGCGGTGACTATGGCTACACCTTC; cdr3_aa: CSARGGDYGYTF
j_call: TRBJ2-2; d_call: TRBD1; clone_size: many; v_call: TRBV19; cdr3_nt: TGTGCCAGCAGACAGGGGGCCGGGGAGCTGTTTTTT; cdr3_aa: CASRQGAGELFF
j_call: TRBJ1-1; d_call: -; clone_size: many; v_call: TRBV29-1; cdr3_nt: TGCAGCGTTGAGCAAGGTATGAACACTGAAGCTTTCTTT; cdr3_aa: CSVEQGMNTEAFF
j_call: TRBJ1-2; d_call: -; clone_size: many; v_call: TRBV6-1; cdr3_nt: TGTGCCAGCAGTGAAGCGGGCAGTTACTATGGCTACACCTTC; cdr3_aa: CASSEAGSYYGYTF
j_call: TRBJ1-2; d_call: TRBD1; clone_size: -; v_call: TRBV6-5; cdr3_nt: TGTGCCAGCAGTTCGAGGACAGGAGAAAACTATGGCTACACCTTC; cdr3_aa: CASSSRTGENYGYTF
j_call: TRBJ2-7; d_call: -; clone_size: many; v_call: TRBV9; cdr3_nt: TGTGCCAGCAGCGTAGGAGGGGCCCCCTACGAGCAGTACTTC; cdr3_aa: CASSVGGAPYEQYF
j_call: TRBJ2-2; d_call: TRBD2; clone_size: many; v_call: TRBV27; cdr3_nt: TGTGCCAGCAGTTTATCGATGGGGGGGGTGAACACCGGGGAGCTGTTTTTT; cdr3_aa: CASSLSMGGVNTGELFF
j_call: TRBJ2-2; d_call: TRBD2; clone_size: many; v_call: TRBV6-5; cdr3_nt: TGTGCCAGCAGTTCGACGGGAGGGGACACCGGGGAGCTGTTTTTT; cdr3_aa: CASSSTGGDTGELFF
j_call: TRBJ2-5; d_call: TRBD1; clone_size: many; v_call: TRBV4-1; cdr3_nt: TGCGCCAGCAGCCAAGATTCGGCAGGGGGCCAAGAGACCCAGTACTTC; cdr3_aa: CASSQDSAGGQETQYF
j_call: TRBJ1-2; d_call: -; clone_size: -; v_call: TRBV28; cdr3_nt: TGTGCCAGCGGTCTACAGGGTTTTGGTGGCTACACCTTC; cdr3_aa: CASGLQGFGGYTF
j_call: TRBJ1-1; d_call: TRBD1; clone_size: many; v_call: TRBV27; cdr3_nt: TGTGCCAGCACCCGGACAGGGCCAAACACTGAAGCTTTCTTT; cdr3_aa: CASTRTGPNTEAFF
j_call: TRBJ2-7; d_call: TRBD1; clone_size: many; v_call: TRBV6-5; cdr3_nt: TGTGCCAGCCTTGGGGACAGGGGCCTACAGGGGCCCTACGAGCAGTACTTC; cdr3_aa: CASLGDRGLQGPYEQYF
j_call: TRBJ1-1; d_call: TRBD1; clone_size: few; v_call: TRBV6-2/TRBV6-3; cdr3_nt: TGTGCCAGCAGTTACCTACAGGGGGTCGCGAGCACTGAAGCTTTCTTT; cdr3_aa: CASSYLQGVASTEAFF
j_call: TRBJ1-2; d_call: -; clone_size: many; v_call: TRBV7-6; cdr3_nt: TGTGCCAGCAGCCTCGACAGTAACTATGGCTACACCTTC; cdr3_aa: CASSLDSNYGYTF
j_call: TRBJ2-7; d_call: -; clone_size: many; v_call: TRBV7-2; cdr3_nt: TGTGCCAGCAGCTTAAGGGGACCCGGCCCCTACGAGCAGTACTTC; cdr3_aa: CASSLRGPGPYEQYF
j_call: TRBJ2-7; d_call: -; clone_size: many; v_call: TRBV10-2; cdr3_nt: TGCGCCAGCAGTGAGTCGAGGGGCAGCGAGCAGTACTTC; cdr3_aa: CASSESRGSEQYF
j_call: TRBJ2-7; d_call: -; clone_size: few; v_call: TRBV27; cdr3_nt: TGTGCCAGCAGTTCGACGGCCGTCTACGAGCAGTACTTC; cdr3_aa: CASSSTAVYEQYF
j_call: TRBJ1-2; d_call: -; clone_size: -; v_call: TRBV12-3/TRBV12-4; cdr3_nt: TGTGCCAGCAGTTTTGGGACGGCGTGCTTC; cdr3_aa: CASSFGTACF
j_call: TRBJ2-7; d_call: -; clone_size: once; v_call: TRBV2; cdr3_nt: TGTGCCAGCAGTGAAGACAGGGTTGGGTTTCACGAGCAGTACTTC; cdr3_aa: CASSEDRVGFHEQYF
j_call: TRBJ2-7; d_call: TRBD1; clone_size: -; v_call: TRBV5-8; cdr3_nt: TGTGCCAGCAGAAGCTACAGGGGGAGCTCCTACGAGCAGTACTTC; cdr3_aa: CASRSYRGSSYEQYF
j_call: TRBJ2-5; d_call: TRBD1; clone_size: many; v_call: TRBV6-2/TRBV6-3; cdr3_nt: TGTGCCAGCAGTTACCAATGGGACAGGTATCAAGAGACCCAGTACTTC; cdr3_aa: CASSYQWDRYQETQYF
j_call: TRBJ2-5; d_call: TRBD2; clone_size: many; v_call: TRBV7-2; cdr3_nt: TGTGCCAGCAGCTTACCGCTAGCGGGGGCCCCGCAATACTTC; cdr3_aa: CASSLPLAGAPQYF
j_call: TRBJ2-5; d_call: TRBD2; clone_size: many; v_call: TRBV6-5; cdr3_nt: TGTGCCAGCAGTCTACGACTAGCGGGAGGAACGGAGACCCAGTACTTC; cdr3_aa: CASSLRLAGGTETQYF
j_call: TRBJ2-7; d_call: TRBD1; clone_size: many; v_call: TRBV6-5; cdr3_nt: TGTGCCAGCAGTTACTTTGGACAGGGGGGCGAGCAGTACTTC; cdr3_aa: CASSYFGQGGEQYF
j_call: TRBJ1-1; d_call: TRBD1; clone_size: many; v_call: TRBV19; cdr3_nt: TGTGCCAGTAGTGTAACAGGGGATGAAGCTTTCTTT; cdr3_aa: CASSVTGDEAFF
j_call: TRBJ1-1; d_call: -; clone_size: many; v_call: TRBV19; cdr3_nt: TGTGCCAGTAGTATGGGGGGTCTGGGCAGTGAAGCTTTCTTT; cdr3_aa: CASSMGGLGSEAFF
j_call: TRBJ2-5; d_call: TRBD1; clone_size: -; v_call: TRBV6-2/TRBV6-3; cdr3_nt: TGTGCCAGCAGCTTAGTTTGGGGGACAGGGGGCACAGAGACCCAGTACTTC; cdr3_aa: CASSLVWGTGGTETQYF
j_call: TRBJ2-7; d_call: TRBD1; clone_size: many; v_call: TRBV15; cdr3_nt: TGTGCCACCAGCAGACTCCCTCCCGCCGGGACAGCTCCCTACGAGCAGTACTTC; cdr3_aa: CATSRLPPAGTAPYEQYF
j_call: TRBJ2-1; d_call: -; clone_size: many; v_call: TRBV6-2/TRBV6-3; cdr3_nt: TGTGCCAGCAGATTAGACGGGGGCCTTGAGCAGTTCTTC; cdr3_aa: CASRLDGGLEQFF
j_call: TRBJ1-2; d_call: -; clone_size: -; v_call: TRBV6-2/TRBV6-3; cdr3_nt: TGTGCCAGCAGCGTTCACAAAGCAGACCTTAACTATGGCTACACCTTC; cdr3_aa: CASSVHKADLNYGYTF